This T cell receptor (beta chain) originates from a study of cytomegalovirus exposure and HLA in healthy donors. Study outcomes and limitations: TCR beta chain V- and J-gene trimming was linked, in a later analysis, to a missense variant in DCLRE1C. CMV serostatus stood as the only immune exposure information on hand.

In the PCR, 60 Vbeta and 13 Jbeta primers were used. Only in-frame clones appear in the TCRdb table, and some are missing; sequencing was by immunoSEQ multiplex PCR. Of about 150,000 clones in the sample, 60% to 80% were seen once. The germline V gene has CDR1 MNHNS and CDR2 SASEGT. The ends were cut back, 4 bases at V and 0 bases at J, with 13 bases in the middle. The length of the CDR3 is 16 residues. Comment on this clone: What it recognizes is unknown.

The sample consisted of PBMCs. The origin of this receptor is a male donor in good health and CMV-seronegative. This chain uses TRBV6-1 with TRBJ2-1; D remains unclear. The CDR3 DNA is TGTGCCAGCAGTGGCCGACTTGGAAGCTCCTACAATGAGCAGTTCTTC. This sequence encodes CASSGRLGSSYNEQFF.